The source of this TCR beta chain is a study of CD8+ T cells in alopecia areata (dated by TCRdb to the late 2010s). With respect to the entire study: The treated patients, all with moderate-to-severe alopecia areata, were enrolled in an open-label pilot trial of oral tofacitinib given at 5 to 10 mg twice daily. Tofacitinib was administered for 6 to 18 months, and 6 months of follow-up off drug were then conducted to assess delayed response and recurrence. In treated patients, disease severity was measured using the SALT score, which gives the percentage of scalp surface area affected. The study used high-throughput TCRbeta sequencing to examine T cell clonal expansion in alopecia areata, in both the C3H/HeJ mouse model and human patients. Scalp tissue and sorted CD4+ and CD8+ peripheral blood T cells from patchy and totalis/universalis alopecia areata patients and from healthy controls were covered by human TCRbeta sequencing. Biopsies were taken from tofacitinib-treated patients at baseline and at 4 and 24 weeks of treatment, and a later scalp biopsy was taken in several of the tofacitinib-treated patients. Scalp clonality was compared among normal scalp (n=4), patchy alopecia areata scalp (n=8), and alopecia totalis/universalis scalp (n=8). The RNA source kit depended on sample type: the PAXgene miRNA kit for fixed scalp, the miRNeasy kit for PBMCs, and the RNeasy kit for mouse skin. Amplification of TCRbeta CDR3 regions was done by immunoSEQ multiplex PCR using 35 Vbeta forward primers and 13 Jbeta reverse primers. The investigation overall reported the following: Because the treated cohort was small and included a single nonresponder, larger studies are needed to assess links between baseline CD8+ expansion and response. Many expanded lesional clones were found to persist in scalp and blood during tofacitinib treatment, and relapse after treatment cessation may be partly explained by this persistence. Shared TCR sequences between patients were less evident than in mice, which may be partly attributable to HLA diversity in the patient population. Scalp clonality and the number of expanded CD8+ clones among the top 100 scalp clones were significantly decreased by tofacitinib. Resident alphabeta T cells in normal human skin are also sequenced, complicating scalp TCR repertoire analysis, unlike mouse skin dominated by gammadelta T cells. Lesional scalp, especially in alopecia totalis/universalis, showed higher clonality and more expanded CD8+ clones than normal scalp, suggesting antigenic drive.

What this sample's treatment or condition label stands for: oral pan-JAK inhibitor, 5-10 mg twice daily. Lesional scalp punch biopsies and peripheral blood were obtained from alopecia areata patients. After PBMCs were isolated by density centrifugation and stained for CD3, CD4 and CD8, a FACSAria was used to sort CD4+ and CD8+ T cells. A word on this clone: Its antigen is currently not known. Per-base quality was not reported, and no clone a single base away is much larger than it.

The cysteine opens and the phenylalanine closes a CDR3 of 13 amino acids. Of the read, only the CDR3 DNA is kept; its 39 bases are in frame from base 1. The germline V gene (reference sequence) provides CDR1 LNHNV and CDR2 YYDKDF. Relative to germline, V is missing 3 bases and J is missing 7 bases, with 5 bases of the junction outside any gene match. Library preparation was by the immunoSEQ multiplex PCR assay. For TCR sequencing, RNA was extracted from every sample and reverse transcribed into cDNA to serve as template. SuperScript III was used for first-strand cDNA synthesis, primed with a 2:1 mix of oligo-dT and random hexamers. Amplification bias was assessed with a synthetic immune receptor repertoire, and residual bias was removed computationally. The source study handled its data this way. After raw reads were preprocessed to remove errors, the CDR3 was defined following IMGT conventions as running from the conserved cysteine to phenylalanine. Clonality was calculated as 1 minus Shannon entropy normalized by log2 of the number of productive unique TCRs. Whether scalp clones were CD4 or CD8 was inferred by matching scalp TCRbeta sequences against CD4 and CD8 repertoires sorted from blood. The immuneACCESS repertoire file appears here via TCRdb, limited to in-frame rearrangements. These files lack a portion of the clones; in checked studies, under half of the deficit traces to unresolved V genes, and the cause of the others is not known. Clonal size and the V and J genes are those of that table, whereas D and trimming came from the DNA. Present in this sample are around 180,000 clones, around 64% of which were seen just once. In total, the top ten clones hold 1.3% of the sample.

The sample consisted of CD4+ T cells sorted from blood, taken at roughly week 49, from a patient treated with tofacitinib. This sequence was found in a human donor with alopecia areata. Recombination joined TRBV15 with TRBJ1-2; TRBD1 fits 7 bases in the junction. CDR3 sequence: CATSSLQGSGYTF. In nucleotide form, the sequence is TGTGCCACCAGCAGTTTACAGGGGTCTGGCTACACCTTC.